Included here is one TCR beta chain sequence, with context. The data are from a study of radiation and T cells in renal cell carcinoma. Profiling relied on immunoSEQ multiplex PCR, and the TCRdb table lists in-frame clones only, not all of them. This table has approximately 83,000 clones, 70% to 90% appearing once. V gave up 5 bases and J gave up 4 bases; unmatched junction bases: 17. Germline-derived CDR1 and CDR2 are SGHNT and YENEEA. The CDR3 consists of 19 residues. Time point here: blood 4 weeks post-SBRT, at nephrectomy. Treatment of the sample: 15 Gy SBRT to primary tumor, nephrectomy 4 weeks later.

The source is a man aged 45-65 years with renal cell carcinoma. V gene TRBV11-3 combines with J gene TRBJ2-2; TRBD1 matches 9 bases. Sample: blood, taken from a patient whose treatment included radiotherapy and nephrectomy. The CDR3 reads CASSARGGDGQGITGELFF. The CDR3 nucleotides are TGTGCCAGCAGCGCCCGAGGTGGGGACGGACAGGGGATCACCGGGGAGCTGTTTTTT. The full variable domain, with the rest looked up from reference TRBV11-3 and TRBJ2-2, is EAGVVQSPRYKIIEKKQPVAFWCNPISGHNTLYWYLQNLGQGPELLIRYENEEAVDDSQLPKDRFSAERLKGVDSTLKIQPAELGDSAVYLCASSARGGDGQGITGELFFGEGSRLTVL.